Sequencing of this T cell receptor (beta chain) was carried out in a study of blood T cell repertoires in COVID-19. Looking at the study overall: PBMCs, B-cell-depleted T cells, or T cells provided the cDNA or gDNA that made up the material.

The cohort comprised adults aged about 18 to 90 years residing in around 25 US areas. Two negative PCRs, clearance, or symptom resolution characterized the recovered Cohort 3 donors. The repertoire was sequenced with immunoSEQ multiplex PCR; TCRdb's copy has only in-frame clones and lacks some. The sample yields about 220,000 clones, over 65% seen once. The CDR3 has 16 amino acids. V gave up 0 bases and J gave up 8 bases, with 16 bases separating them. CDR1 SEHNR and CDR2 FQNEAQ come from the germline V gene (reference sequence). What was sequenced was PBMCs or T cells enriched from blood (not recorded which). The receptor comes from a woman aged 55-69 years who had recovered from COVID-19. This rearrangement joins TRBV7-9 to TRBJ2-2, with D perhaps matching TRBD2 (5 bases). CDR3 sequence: CASSLASAGPAGELFF. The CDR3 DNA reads TGTGCCAGCAGCTTAGCCAGTGCGGGTCCCGCTGGGGAGCTGTTTTTT.